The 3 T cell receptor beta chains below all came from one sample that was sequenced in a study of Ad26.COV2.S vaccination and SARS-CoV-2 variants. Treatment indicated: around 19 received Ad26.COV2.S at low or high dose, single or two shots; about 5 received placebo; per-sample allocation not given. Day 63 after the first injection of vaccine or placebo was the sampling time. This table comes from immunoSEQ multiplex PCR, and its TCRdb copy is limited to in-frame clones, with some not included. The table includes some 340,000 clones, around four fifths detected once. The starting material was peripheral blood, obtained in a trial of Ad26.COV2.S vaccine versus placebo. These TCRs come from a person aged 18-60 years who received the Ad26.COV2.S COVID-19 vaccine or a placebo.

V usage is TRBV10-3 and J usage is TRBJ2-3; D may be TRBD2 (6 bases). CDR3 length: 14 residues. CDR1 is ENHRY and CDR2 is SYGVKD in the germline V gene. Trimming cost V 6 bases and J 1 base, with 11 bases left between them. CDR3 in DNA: TGTGCCATCAGGGCGGGCGGGGGCACAGATACGCAGTATTTT. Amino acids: CAIRAGGGTDTQYF.

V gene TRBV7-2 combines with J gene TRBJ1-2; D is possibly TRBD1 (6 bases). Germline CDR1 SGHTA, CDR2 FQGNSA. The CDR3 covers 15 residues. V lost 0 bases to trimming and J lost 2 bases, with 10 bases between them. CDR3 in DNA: TGTGCCAGCAGCTTAGCCGGGGGACAAAACTATGGCTACACCTTC. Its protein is CASSLAGGQNYGYTF.

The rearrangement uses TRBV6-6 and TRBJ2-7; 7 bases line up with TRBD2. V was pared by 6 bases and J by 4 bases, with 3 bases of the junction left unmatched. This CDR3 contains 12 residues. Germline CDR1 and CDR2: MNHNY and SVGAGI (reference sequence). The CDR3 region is CASSPGGYEQYF. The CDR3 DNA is TGTGCCAGCAGCCCGGGGGGTTACGAGCAGTACTTC.